Sequencing of this TCR beta chain was carried out in a study of blood T cell repertoires in COVID-19. Study context: Samples representing acute and convalescent COVID-19 were sourced from the United States, Italy and Spain.

Recruits, aged roughly 18 to 90 years, lived in some 25 US areas. Clinical history as reported by participants underpinned cohort assignment. Exposed enrollees had met someone with a PCR-confirmed or clinician-diagnosed COVID-19 case at some point within the 2 weeks before study entry. This CDR3 comprises 15 residues. V was pared by 5 bases and J by 6 bases, with 7 bases of the junction left unmatched. Per germline, CDR1 MNHEY and CDR2 SVGAGI. This table comes from immunoSEQ multiplex PCR, and its TCRdb copy is limited to in-frame clones, with some not included. The sample shows around 200,000 clones, roughly 90% of them seen only once.

The sample comprised PBMCs or T cells enriched from blood (not recorded which). The J gene is TRBJ1-5, the V gene TRBV6-5, with TRBD1 matching 10 bases. This TCR was sampled from a woman in her twenties or thirties who had been exposed to COVID-19. The DNA of the CDR3 is TGTGCCAGCAGTAGACAGGGGGCGAATGGTCAGCCCCAGCATTTT. Amino acids: CASSRQGANGQPQHF.